This passage covers 14 T cell receptor beta chains from one sample sequenced in a study of regulatory T cells in long-lasting Graves disease. Arm-PCR with iRepertoire HTBI primers amplified the CDR3 regions for these TCR beta libraries. Using its own MiXCR run on the multiplex PCR reads, TCRdb lists one record per CDR3 protein. The sample shows 200,000 to 250,000 distinct CDR3 sequences, about 19% of them seen only once. Time point in this sample: newly diagnosed GD, antithyroid drugs for less than 3 months. RNA isolated from PBMCs was used to make the TCR library. This sample was also put to use in a study of T cells in Graves' hyperthyroidism and ophthalmopathy.

The sequenced sample was peripheral blood mononuclear cells (PBMCs), obtained at new diagnosis, from a patient treated with antithyroid drugs. These TCRs come from a woman aged 25-40 years with Graves disease.

This clonotype was observed many times. The CDR3 reads CASSLSAAGGSPLHF. For the CDR3, the DNA is TGTGCCAGCAGCTTATCGGCCGCCGGGGGTTCACCCCTCCACTTT. The chain combines TRBV7-9 with TRBJ1-6; tentative D call: TRBD1 (5 bases). CDR1 and CDR2 from the germline V gene are SEHNR and FQNEAQ (reference sequence). This CDR3 contains 15 residues. The ends were cut back, 2 bases at V and 9 bases at J, with 14 bases in the middle.

This clonotype was counted many times. This sequence joins TRBV3-1 and TRBJ2-3; D perhaps matches TRBD2 (6 bases). V lost 1 base and J 14 bases, leaving 10 bases between the germline ends. CDR3 length: 11 amino acids. The germline V gene has CDR1 LGHDT and CDR2 YNNKEL (reference sequence). CDR3 loop: CASSQALAWYF. The CDR3 nucleotides read TGTGCCAGCAGCCAAGCGCTAGCGTGGTATTTT.

This clonotype was counted many times. The chain recombines TRBV12-3 or TRBV12-4 with TRBJ1-1, with TRBD1 matching 7 bases. CDR3 size: 12 residues. V gave up 6 bases and J gave up 8 bases; unmatched junction bases: 6. The CDR3 is CASSLPGQEAFF. Written as DNA, the CDR3 is TGTGCCAGCAGCCTGCCGGGACAGGAAGCTTTCTTT.

This clonotype was counted ten times or more. The chain couples TRBV2 to TRBJ1-2; no reliable D call. Trimming removed 7 bases at V and 0 bases at J, with 9 bases between. This CDR3 contains 13 residues. Germline V gene data show CDR1 as SNHLY and CDR2 as FYNNEI. The CDR3, as DNA: TGTGCCAGCAAAGGTCACTCTAACTATGGCTACACCTTC. Its translation is CASKGHSNYGYTF.

This clonotype was observed a few times. The V gene is TRBV19, the J gene TRBJ1-1; D is uncertain. CDR1 and CDR2 from the germline V gene are LNHDA and SQIVND (reference sequence). V gave up 7 bases and J gave up 2 bases, with 14 bases separating them. This CDR3 comprises 14 residues. CDR3 nucleotides: TGTGCCAGTAACCCCAGACTGCTAAACACTGAAGCTTTCTTT. It translates to CASNPRLLNTEAFF.

This clonotype has a count of ten or more. The J gene is TRBJ2-1, the V gene TRBV30; the match to TRBD2 covers 8 bases. This CDR3 spans 15 amino acids. After removal of 2 bases from V and 4 bases from J, the junction contained 7 bases not matched to a gene. Germline CDR1 reads GTSNPN; CDR2 reads SVGIG (reference sequence). The CDR3 DNA reads as TGTGCCTGGAGTCCTAATAGCGGGATTTACAATGAGCAGTTCTTC. It encodes CAWSPNSGIYNEQFF.

A few counts support this clonotype. J is TRBJ2-1 and V is TRBV7-9; D is undetermined. The CDR3 has 14 amino acids. Germline assignment: CDR1 SEHNR and CDR2 FQNEAQ (reference sequence). Trimming took 5 bases from V and 7 from J, leaving 15 bases between them. The CDR3: CASSLGPLGNEQFF. The CDR3 DNA reads as TGTGCCAGCAGCCTTGGACCCCTGGGGAATGAGCAGTTCTTC.

This clonotype has ten or more counts. The chain links TRBV4-1 to TRBJ1-5, with TRBD1 as a possible D gene (6 bases). The CDR3 sequence is 18 residues long. Trimming took off 0 bases at V and 0 bases at J, with 15 bases between the two ends. CDR1 and CDR2 from the germline V gene are MGHRA and YSYEKL. CDR3 region: CASSQEMGAGYSNQPQHF. As DNA, the CDR3 is TGCGCCAGCAGCCAAGAAATGGGGGCGGGGTATAGCAATCAGCCCCAGCATTTT.

This clonotype was seen ten or more times. This chain's CDR3 is CASSLYGLAGNEQFF. The CDR3 coding sequence is TGTGCCAGCAGCTTATATGGGCTAGCGGGGAATGAGCAGTTCTTC. The rearrangement uses TRBV7-2 and TRBJ2-1, with 9 nucleotides matching TRBD2. Germline V gene sequence: CDR1 SGHTA, CDR2 FQGNSA. V gave up 2 bases and J gave up 7 bases; unmatched junction bases: 6. The CDR3 totals 15 residues.

In this sample, this clonotype turned up many times. V usage is TRBV6-1 and J usage is TRBJ2-2; TRBD2 matches 8 bases. Per germline, CDR1 MNHNS and CDR2 SASEGT. The CDR3 is 15 amino acids. After removal of 7 bases from V and 6 bases from J, the junction contained 10 bases not matched to a gene. The CDR3 region has the DNA TGTGCCAGCACCCAGAGCGGGAGTGTCTCCGGGGAGCTGTTTTTT. Its translation: CASTQSGSVSGELFF.

With respect to this clonotype: Since a far larger clone is one base different, this is likely a read error. The missing conserved phenylalanine or tryptophan at the end of this CDR3 makes a read error likely. The V gene is TRBV9, the J gene TRBJ1-1, with D maybe TRBD1 (6 bases). V lost 4 bases, J lost 3 bases, and 10 bases lay in between. CDR3 length: 13 amino acids. Per the germline V gene, CDR1 is SGDLS and CDR2 is YYNGEE. Here the CDR3 DNA reads TGTGCCAGCAGCCTACAGGGATACACTGAAGCTTTCCTT. Encoded protein: CASSLQGYTEAFL.

This clonotype has a handful of counts. V gene TRBV6-1 combines with J gene TRBJ2-3, with D unclear. Germline V lookup: CDR1 MNHNS, CDR2 SASEGT. V was pared by 5 bases and J by 4 bases, with 4 bases between. The CDR3 totals 11 residues. The CDR3, as DNA: TGTGCCAGCAGTAAACCAGATACGCAGTATTTT. This translates into CASSKPDTQYF.

This clonotype was recorded many times. This CDR3 reads CATRRRTTEAFF. The CDR3 DNA is TGTGCCACCAGGCGGCGAACCACTGAAGCTTTCTTT. This chain links TRBV6-1 with TRBJ1-1; D uncertain. CDR3 size: 12 residues. V shed 10 bases and J shed 4 bases, with 13 bases lying between them. Germline assignment: CDR1 MNHNS and CDR2 SASEGT.

This clonotype was detected many times. V is TRBV30 and J is TRBJ2-1, with D unresolved. This CDR3 contains 13 residues. Germline V lookup: CDR1 GTSNPN, CDR2 SVGIG (reference sequence). Trimming shortened V by 0 bases and J by 8 bases, and 11 bases separated the two germline ends. CDR3 DNA sequence: TGTGCCTGGAGTGTAGGTGTTGGGGATGAGCAGTTCTTC. Encoded protein: CAWSVGVGDEQFF.